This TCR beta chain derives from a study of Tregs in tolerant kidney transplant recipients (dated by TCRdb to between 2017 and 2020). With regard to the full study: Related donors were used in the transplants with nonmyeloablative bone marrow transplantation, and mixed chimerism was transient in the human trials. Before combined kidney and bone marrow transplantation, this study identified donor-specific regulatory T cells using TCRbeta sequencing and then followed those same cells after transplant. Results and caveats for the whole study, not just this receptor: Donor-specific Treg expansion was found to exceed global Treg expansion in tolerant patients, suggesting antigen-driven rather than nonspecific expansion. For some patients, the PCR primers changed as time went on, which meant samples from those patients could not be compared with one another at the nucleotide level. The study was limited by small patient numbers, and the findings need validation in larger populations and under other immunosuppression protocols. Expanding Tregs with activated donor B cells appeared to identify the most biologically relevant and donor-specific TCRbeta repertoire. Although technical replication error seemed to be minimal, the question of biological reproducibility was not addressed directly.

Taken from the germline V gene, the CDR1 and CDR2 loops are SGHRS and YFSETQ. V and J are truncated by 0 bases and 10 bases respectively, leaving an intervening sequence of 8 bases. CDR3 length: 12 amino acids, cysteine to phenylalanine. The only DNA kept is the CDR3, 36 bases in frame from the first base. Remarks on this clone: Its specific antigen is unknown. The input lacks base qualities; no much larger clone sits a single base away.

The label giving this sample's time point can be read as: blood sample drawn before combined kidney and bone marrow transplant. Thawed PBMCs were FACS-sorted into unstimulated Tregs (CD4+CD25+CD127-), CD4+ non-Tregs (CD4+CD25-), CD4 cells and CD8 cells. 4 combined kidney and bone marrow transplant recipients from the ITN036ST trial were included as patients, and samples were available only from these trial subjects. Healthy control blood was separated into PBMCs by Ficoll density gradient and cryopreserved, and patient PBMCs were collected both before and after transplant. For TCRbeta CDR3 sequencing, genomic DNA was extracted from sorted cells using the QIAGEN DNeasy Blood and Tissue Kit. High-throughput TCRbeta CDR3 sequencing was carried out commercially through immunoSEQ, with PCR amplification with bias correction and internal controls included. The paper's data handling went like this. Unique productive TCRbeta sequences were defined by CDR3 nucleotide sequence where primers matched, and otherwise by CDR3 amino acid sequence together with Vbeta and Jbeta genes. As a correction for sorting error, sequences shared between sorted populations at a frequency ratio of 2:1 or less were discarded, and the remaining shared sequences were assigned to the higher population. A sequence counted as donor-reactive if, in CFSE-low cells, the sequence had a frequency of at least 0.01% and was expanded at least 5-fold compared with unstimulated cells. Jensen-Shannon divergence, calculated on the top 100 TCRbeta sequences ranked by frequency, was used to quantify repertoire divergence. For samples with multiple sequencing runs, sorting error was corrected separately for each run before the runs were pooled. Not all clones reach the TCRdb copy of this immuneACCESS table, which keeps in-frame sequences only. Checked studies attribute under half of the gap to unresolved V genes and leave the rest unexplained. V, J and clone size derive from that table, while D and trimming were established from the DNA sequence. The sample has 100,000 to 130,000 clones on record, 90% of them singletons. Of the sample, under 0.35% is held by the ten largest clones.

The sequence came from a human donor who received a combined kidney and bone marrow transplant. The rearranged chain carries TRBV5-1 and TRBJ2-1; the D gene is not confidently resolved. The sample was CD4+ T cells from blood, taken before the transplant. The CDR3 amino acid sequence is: CASSLVVEEQFF. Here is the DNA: TGCGCCAGCAGCTTGGTGGTAGAGGAGCAGTTCTTC.